The sequence of this T cell receptor beta chain was determined in a study of blood T cells in healthy people across ages. The authors ran a second PCR of about 6 to 11 cycles using a sample-barcoded 5' primer and a J-beta primer mix. In TCRdb, the 5' RACE reads were re-called with MiXCR into one record per CDR3 protein. The sample carries some 900,000 distinct CDR3 sequences, roughly 43% recorded once. The germline CDR1 and CDR2 sequences are LNHNV and YYDKDF (reference sequence). This CDR3 spans 14 amino acids. Trimming left V 3 bases short and J 4 bases short, with 9 bases between. With each sample, at least 6 micrograms of total RNA were extracted. This clonotype was counted once.

The TCR comes from a man under 40 in good health. The gene calls are TRBV15 and TRBJ1-4, with D unresolved. Sample: blood. Here the CDR3 reads CATSSGGNNEKLFF. Written as DNA, the CDR3 is TGTGCCACCAGCAGTGGAGGGAATAATGAAAAACTGTTTTTT. The complete variable domain, with remaining parts taken from reference TRBV15 and TRBJ1-4, reads DAMVIQNPRYQVTQFGKPVTLSCSQTLNHNVMYWYQQKSSQAPKLLFHYYDKDFNNEADTPDNFQSRRPNTSFCFLDIRSPGLGDTAMYLCATSSGGNNEKLFFGSGTQLSVL.